The 22 T cell receptor beta chains in this list originate from one sample, sequenced in a study of blood T cell repertoires in COVID-19. Produced via immunoSEQ multiplex PCR; TCRdb's table is partial and in-frame only. The repertoire has approximately 480,000 clones, about 90% of them found once; the top ten carry 0.65% to 0.9%. Sequenced input: PBMCs or T cells enriched from blood (not recorded which). These receptor sequences come from a woman between 18 and 30 years old who had recovered from COVID-19.

The table lists this clone with a few counts. The chain employs TRBV5-1 and TRBJ1-6; a weak D match, TRBD1 (5 bases). The CDR3 extends over 15 amino acids. In germline, CDR1 is SGHRS, CDR2 YFSETQ. Trimming stripped 0 bases from V and 7 bases from J, with 11 bases between. The CDR3, as DNA: TGCGCCAGCAGCTTGGAGAGTGGGGGGAATTCACCCCTCCACTTT. It translates to CASSLESGGNSPLHF.

The chain couples TRBV5-1 to TRBJ1-1; D gene ambiguous. The CDR3 sequence is 13 residues long. V lost 4 bases, J lost 0 bases, and 7 bases lay in between. The germline CDR1 and CDR2 sequences are SGHRS and YFSETQ. Written as DNA, the CDR3 is TGCGCCAGCAGCCCAGACATGAACACTGAAGCTTTCTTT. It specifies CASSPDMNTEAFF.

This clone was seen only a few times. The genes are TRBV9 and TRBJ1-6; tentative D call: TRBD1 (6 bases). The CDR3 consists of 15 residues. The germline V gene encodes CDR1 SGDLS and CDR2 YYNGEE. Deletions cut 4 bases from V and 10 bases from J, with 18 bases between. The CDR3, as DNA: TGTGCCAGCAGCTTAGAGCAGGGGCAGGGGTCACCCCTCCACTTT. It encodes CASSLEQGQGSPLHF.

The chain combines TRBV6-6 with TRBJ2-7, with D unclear. The ends were cut back, 6 bases at V and 2 bases at J, with 11 bases in the middle. There are 13 residues in the CDR3. CDR1 is MNHNY, CDR2 SVGAGI, per germline (reference sequence). CDR3 amino acids: CASSPGSPYEQYF. CDR3 DNA: TGTGCCAGCAGCCCCGGTTCCCCCTACGAGCAGTACTTC.

The V gene is TRBV27, the J gene TRBJ2-5; 11 bases are a match to TRBD2. Per germline, CDR1 MNHEY and CDR2 SMNVEV (reference sequence). The CDR3 covers 16 residues. J gave up 5 bases and V 10 bases, and 15 bases lay outside the gene matches. CDR3 nucleotide sequence: TGTGCCACCGCTCTAGCGGGGGGCCCAGTTATCGAGACCCAGTACTTC. Translation gives CATALAGGPVIETQYF.

This chain joins TRBV30 and TRBJ1-2, with D possibly being TRBD1 (5 bases). The CDR3 contains 13 residues. V lost 1 base, J lost 5 bases, and 11 bases lay in between. In germline, CDR1 is GTSNPN, CDR2 SVGIG (reference sequence). The CDR3 loop reads CAWSEDTPYGYTF. In DNA form, the CDR3 reads TGTGCCTGGAGTGAGGACACTCCTTATGGCTACACCTTC.

This chain joins TRBV27 and TRBJ1-3; D unresolved. Trimming took off 2 bases at V and 2 bases at J, with 7 bases between the two ends. The CDR3 loop spans 14 amino acids. Per the germline V gene, CDR1 is MNHEY and CDR2 is SMNVEV (reference sequence). CDR3 region: CASSLGGAGNTIYF. The DNA of the CDR3 is TGTGCCAGCAGTTTAGGCGGGGCTGGAAACACCATATATTTT.

The chain recombines TRBV5-6 with TRBJ1-6; possibly TRBD1 for D (6 bases). The V end was cut by 2 bases, the J end by 13 bases, with 13 bases between. The CDR3 length is 13 residues. Germline assignment: CDR1 SGHDT and CDR2 YYEEEE. The CDR3 sequence is CASSFRGLEPLHF. In nucleotides, the CDR3 is TGTGCCAGCAGCTTCAGGGGCTTAGAGCCCCTCCACTTT. Drawing the rest from reference TRBV5-6 and TRBJ1-6, the complete variable domain is DAGVTQSPTHLIKTRGQQVTLRCSPKSGHDTVSWYQQALGQGPQFIFQYYEEEERQRGNFPDRFSGHQFPNYSSELNVNALLLGDSALYLCASSFRGLEPLHFGNGTRLTVT.

This chain connects TRBV3-1 (or the pseudogene TRBV3-2) to TRBJ1-5; D uncertain. This CDR3 contains 15 residues. The germline CDR1 and CDR2 sequences are LGHDT and YNNKEL (reference sequence). Trimming pared 0 bases from V and 6 bases from J, leaving 12 bases between. The CDR3 spells CASSQDATGRQPQHF. In DNA, the CDR3 is TGTGCCAGCAGCCAAGATGCGACTGGCCGTCAGCCCCAGCATTTT.

J is TRBJ2-5 and V is TRBV29-1, with 8 bases fitting TRBD1. This CDR3 is 16 amino acids long. Germline assignment: CDR1 SQVTM and CDR2 ANQGSEA. V dropped 5 bases and J dropped 4; count of bases not matched to a gene: 15. The chain's CDR3 is CSVRLPGGVGGETQYF. The CDR3, as DNA: TGCAGCGTTAGGCTCCCAGGGGGCGTAGGAGGAGAGACCCAGTACTTC.

The chain links TRBV28 to TRBJ1-2, with 9 bases lining up with TRBD1. Germline CDR1 is MDHEN and CDR2 is SYDVKM. The CDR3 contains 14 residues. The J segment lost 4 bases and the V segment lost 8 bases, leaving 8 bases of the junction unmatched. Written as DNA, the CDR3 is TGTGCCAGCTGGACAGGGGCTAATTTCTATGGCTACACCTTC. Its protein product is CASWTGANFYGYTF.

The V and J genes are TRBV5-1 and TRBJ2-2; 7 bases agree with TRBD1. V was pared by 4 bases and J by 5 bases, with 5 bases of the junction left unmatched. The CDR3 loop spans 14 amino acids. The V gene's germline CDR1 is SGHRS and CDR2 YFSETQ. The CDR3 nucleotides read TGCGCCAGCAGCCCCGGGGACAGAACCGGGGAGCTGTTTTTT. It specifies CASSPGDRTGELFF.

The chain links TRBV23-1 to TRBJ1-1; maybe TRBD1 (6 bases). TRBV23-1 is an ORF, and what it does is uncertain. V shed 2 bases and J shed 2 bases, with 9 bases lying between them. The CDR3 has 14 residues. The CDR3 nucleotides read TGCGCCAGCAGTCAAGGGACACGCAACACTGAAGCTTTCTTT. Residues: CASSQGTRNTEAFF.

The rearrangement links TRBV4-1 to TRBJ2-7, with 8 bases fitting TRBD2. The CDR3 is 16 amino acids. The germline V gene encodes CDR1 MGHRA and CDR2 YSYEKL. Unmatched junction bases numbered 13, after V lost 8 bases and J lost 1 base. CDR3 region: CASARVPGGASYEQYF. In DNA form, the CDR3 reads TGCGCCAGCGCCAGAGTCCCCGGGGGGGCTTCCTACGAGCAGTACTTC.

The chain recombines TRBV5-1 with TRBJ2-1; TRBD1 aligns across 9 bases. Germline assignment: CDR1 SGHRS and CDR2 YFSETQ. J gave up 8 bases and V 4 bases, and 10 bases lay outside the gene matches. This CDR3 is 15 amino acids long. CDR3 nucleotides: TGCGCCAGCAGCCCTGGGACAGGGCTTGAGTATGAGCAGTTCTTC. It specifies CASSPGTGLEYEQFF.

The V call is TRBV7-2, the J call TRBJ2-3; the match to TRBD2 covers 16 bases. The CDR3 consists of 17 residues. The germline gives CDR1 SGHTA, CDR2 FQGNSA. With 5 bases clipped from V and 4 bases from J, the junction kept 6 bases outside the gene matches. CDR3 in amino acids: CASSVGLAGGQADTQYF. The DNA for the CDR3 is TGTGCCAGCAGCGTGGGACTAGCGGGGGGGCAGGCAGATACGCAGTATTTT. The variable domain in full, completed from reference TRBV7-2 and TRBJ2-3, reads GAGVSQSPSNKVTEKGKDVELRCDPISGHTALYWYRQSLGQGLEFLIYFQGNSAPDKSGLPSDRFSAERTGGSVSTLTIQRTQQEDSAVYLCASSVGLAGGQADTQYFGPGTRLTVL.

V is TRBV10-3 and J is TRBJ2-3, with D uncertain. In germline, CDR1 is ENHRY, CDR2 SYGVKD. Trimming stripped 3 bases from V and 5 bases from J, with 6 bases between. This CDR3 comprises 12 residues. CDR3 nucleotides: TGTGCCATCAGTGAAAAGCAAGATACGCAGTATTTT. Translated, it gives CAISEKQDTQYF.

The chain combines TRBV7-9 with TRBJ2-3; D gene unclear. V lost 3 bases and J lost 6, with 7 bases in between. The CDR3 totals 12 residues. From germline, CDR1 is SEHNR and CDR2 FQNEAQ (reference sequence). The CDR3 protein is CASSFESDTQYF. CDR3 bases: TGTGCCAGCAGCTTTGAGTCTGATACGCAGTATTTT.

V is TRBV27 and J is TRBJ1-1, with no clear D. Trimming removed 5 bases at V and 3 bases at J, with 10 bases between. CDR1 MNHEY and CDR2 SMNVEV come from the germline V gene (reference sequence). CDR3 length: 13 residues. CDR3 amino acids: CASSPQRDTEAFF. CDR3 coding DNA: TGTGCCAGCAGTCCCCAACGGGACACTGAAGCTTTCTTT.

The gene calls are TRBV6-6 and TRBJ1-2; D call uncertain. Germline CDR1 and CDR2: MNHNY and SVGAGI (reference sequence). The CDR3 length is 13 residues. V was shortened by 10 bases and J by 4 bases, with 16 bases between the two germline ends. CDR3 loop: CATSEGGPYGYTF. CDR3 nucleotide sequence: TGTGCCACGTCGGAGGGCGGCCCCTATGGCTACACCTTC.

The chain combines TRBV27 with TRBJ2-1; possibly TRBD2 for D (6 bases). The ends were cut back, 5 bases at V and 10 bases at J, with 24 bases in the middle. Germline V lookup: CDR1 MNHEY, CDR2 SMNVEV (reference sequence). The CDR3 consists of 16 residues. This chain's CDR3 is CASSPREVRGAGEQFF. The CDR3 coding sequence is TGTGCCAGCAGTCCCCGAGAGGTGCGGGGAGCAGGAGAGCAGTTCTTC.

The gene calls are TRBV24-1 and TRBJ2-1; 8 nucleotides agree with TRBD1. The CDR3 extends over 13 amino acids. J lost 8 bases, V lost 4 bases, and 3 bases had no gene match. From germline, CDR1 is KGHDR and CDR2 SFDVKD. The CDR3 spells CATSDLTGDEQFF. The CDR3 nucleotides are TGTGCCACCAGTGACTTGACAGGGGATGAGCAGTTCTTC.